A selection of T cell receptor beta chains follows, all from one sample in a study of beta chain features in type 1 diabetes. The data were produced by immunoSEQ multiplex PCR, yet TCRdb's version contains in-frame clones alone and is incomplete. The sample contains roughly 450,000 clones, 9.5% to 12% of which appear only once. The sequencing sample was made of naive CD4+ T cells from blood. Receptor source: a woman aged 18 to 35 in good health. The CDR3 runs from the conserved cysteine through the conserved F or W. Fields, in order: J gene, V gene, D gene, clone size, CDR3 protein, CDR3 DNA. A D gene is named only where the DNA matches it firmly. Size is omitted from some rows. Given values are once, few, many or a class for expanded clones.

TRBJ2-7	TRBV4-2	.	few	CASSQGGRGDEQYF	TGTGCCAGCAGCCAAGGTGGCAGGGGGGACGAGCAGTACTTC
TRBJ2-1	TRBV5-6	.	few	CASSEQGRPDNEQFF	TGTGCCAGCAGCGAACAGGGTAGACCGGACAATGAGCAGTTCTTC
TRBJ2-7	TRBV5-6	TRBD1	.	CASSRIGTAEQYF	TGTGCCAGCAGCCGCATAGGGACAGCTGAGCAGTACTTC
TRBJ2-7	TRBV5-6	.	few	CASSPVGQGYEQYF	TGTGCCAGCAGCCCGGTAGGGCAGGGCTACGAGCAGTACTTC
TRBJ1-2	TRBV29-1	.	few	CSVGVGAFNGYTF	TGCAGCGTGGGTGTGGGGGCCTTTAATGGCTACACCTTC
TRBJ2-3	TRBV30	TRBD2	few	CAWSGQRLAGAHDTQYF	TGTGCCTGGAGTGGTCAGCGACTAGCGGGAGCCCATGATACGCAGTATTTT
TRBJ2-3	TRBV28	.	.	CASGVKDYYGDTQYF	TGTGCCAGCGGTGTTAAGGACTATTATGGAGATACGCAGTATTTT
TRBJ2-1	TRBV29-1	.	.	CSVETVDEQFF	TGCAGCGTTGAGACGGTGGATGAGCAGTTCTTC
TRBJ2-1	TRBV9	TRBD1	few	CASSVAPGGYVQFF	TGTGCCAGCAGCGTAGCTCCAGGGGGTTATGTACAGTTCTTC
TRBJ1-6	TRBV9	.	.	CASSVGGGYNSPLHF	TGTGCCAGCAGCGTAGGCGGGGGTTATAATTCACCCCTCCACTTT
TRBJ1-3	TRBV15	.	.	CATSRGAPSGNTIYF	TGTGCCACCAGCAGAGGGGCCCCCTCTGGAAACACCATATATTTT
TRBJ1-1	TRBV2	.	.	CASSDPGALNTEAFF	TGTGCCAGCAGTGACCCGGGGGCCCTGAACACTGAAGCTTTCTTT
TRBJ1-1	TRBV30	.	few	CAWSVQVASGLNTEAFF	TGTGCCTGGAGTGTACAGGTCGCGTCAGGATTGAACACTGAAGCTTTCTTT
TRBJ1-5	TRBV2	.	.	CASSGSYRNQPQHF	TGTGCCAGCAGTGGAAGTTATCGGAATCAGCCCCAGCATTTT
TRBJ2-7	TRBV29-1	.	few	CSFVPERRPYEQYF	TGCAGCTTCGTTCCGGAGAGAAGGCCCTACGAGCAGTACTTC